A single sample is the source of the 23 T cell receptor beta chains below, sequenced in a study of chemoradiotherapy in HPV16-positive cancers. Profiling relied on immunoSEQ multiplex PCR, and the TCRdb table lists in-frame clones only, not all of them. The sample lists 25,000 to 30,000 clones; roughly nine tenths were seen once. Source: blood, taken from a patient who underwent chemoradiotherapy. The source is a human donor with HPV-associated anogenital cancer.

The V call is TRBV6-6, the J call TRBJ2-7; D gene uncertain. Germline V CDR1 and CDR2: MNHNY, SVGAGI (reference sequence). The CDR3 consists of 13 residues. Deletions cut 2 bases from V and 1 base from J, with 6 bases between. The CDR3 is CASSYETSYEQYF. The CDR3 nucleotides are TGTGCCAGCAGTTACGAGACATCCTACGAGCAGTACTTC.

The chain uses TRBV2 and TRBJ2-7, with D perhaps TRBD1 (5 bases). This CDR3 contains 14 residues. The ends were cut back, 7 bases at V and 5 bases at J, with 18 bases in the middle. Germline CDR1 is SNHLY and CDR2 is FYNNEI. The CDR3 DNA sequence: TGTGCCAGCACCCAGACGGTGGCAGGGAACGAGCAGTACTTC. Amino acids: CASTQTVAGNEQYF.

CDR3 coding DNA: TGTGCCAGCAGCTTAGCGGGACAGGGTTTCTACGAGCAGTACTTC. Amino acids: CASSLAGQGFYEQYF. The V gene is TRBV7-6, the J gene TRBJ2-7, with TRBD1 matching 9 bases. Trimming removed 0 bases from V and 3 bases from J; junction bases left unmatched: 3. Germline loops: CDR1 SGHVS, CDR2 FNYEAQ. The CDR3 spans 15 residues.

This sequence joins TRBV7-6 and TRBJ2-2, with D tentatively TRBD2 (6 bases). Germline V CDR1 and CDR2: SGHVS, FNYEAQ. The CDR3 spans 14 residues. The ends were cut back, 2 bases at V and 3 bases at J, with 7 bases in the middle. The CDR3, as DNA: TGTGCCAGCAGCTTAAGCGGGTACACCGGGGAGCTGTTTTTT. Translated, it gives CASSLSGYTGELFF.

The chain is built from TRBV14 and TRBJ1-6; 8 nucleotides agree with TRBD1. Per the germline V gene, CDR1 is SGHDN and CDR2 is FVKESK. The length of the CDR3 is 14 residues. The trim removed 4 bases at V and 9 bases at J, leaving 5 bases unmatched. The CDR3 nucleotides read TGTGCCAGCAGCCCACGGACAGGGAGTTCACCCCTCCACTTT. Its protein is CASSPRTGSSPLHF.

The V call is TRBV25-1, the J call TRBJ1-5; no reliable D call. This CDR3 is built from 13 residues. V dropped 6 bases and J dropped 6 bases, with 12 bases sitting between them. Per germline, CDR1 MGHDK and CDR2 SYGVNS. CDR3 sequence reads: CASRSGWGQPQHF. The CDR3 region has the DNA TGTGCCAGCAGGTCCGGGTGGGGTCAGCCCCAGCATTTT.

The rearrangement joins TRBV19 to TRBJ2-7; maybe TRBD2 (6 bases). The CDR3 covers 15 residues. Germline CDR1 and CDR2: LNHDA and SQIVND (reference sequence). Trimming removed 3 bases at V and 2 bases at J, with 14 bases between. The CDR3 coding sequence is TGTGCCAGTAGTATTTACAGCGGGTCCACCTACGAGCAGTACTTC. The encoded protein is CASSIYSGSTYEQYF.

This chain uses TRBV9 with TRBJ2-7; 7 nucleotides align to TRBD2. Germline V gene lookup returns CDR1 SGDLS and CDR2 YYNGEE. V shed 3 bases, J shed 5 bases, and the junction held 5 bases outside the gene matches. The CDR3 consists of 13 residues. The CDR3 sequence is CASSGPGGNEQYF. The DNA of the CDR3 is TGTGCCAGCAGCGGCCCGGGAGGCAACGAGCAGTACTTC.

The J gene is TRBJ2-7, the V gene TRBV5-6, with TRBD1 matching over 8 bases. This CDR3 contains 15 residues. Germline-derived CDR1 and CDR2 are SGHDT and YYEEEE. J was trimmed by 0 bases and V by 6 bases; bases with no gene match: 8. For the CDR3, the DNA is TGTGCCAGCAACAAACGGACAGGGATCTCCTACGAGCAGTACTTC. It is translated as CASNKRTGISYEQYF.

This chain joins TRBV21-1 and TRBJ2-7; TRBD1 is the table's D call and was not checked against the DNA. TRBV21-1 constitutes a pseudogene. CDR3 length: 11 residues. The CDR3 nucleotides are TGTGCCAGCAGCACCAGGGGCGAGCAGTACTTC. This codes for CASSTRGEQYF.

This chain uses TRBV5-4 with TRBJ1-2; TRBD1 matches at 7 bases. Trimming removed 4 bases from V and 8 bases from J; junction bases left unmatched: 11. This CDR3 contains 14 residues. Germline V CDR1 and CDR2: SGHNT, YYREEE (reference sequence). As DNA, the CDR3 is TGTGCCAGCAGCCAGATGACAGGGCGATTCGGCTACACCTTC. It encodes CASSQMTGRFGYTF.

The chain joins TRBV27 to TRBJ2-3, with D unresolved. This CDR3 has 16 amino acids. From germline, CDR1 is MNHEY and CDR2 SMNVEV (reference sequence). V was clipped by 0 bases and J by 2 bases, with 12 bases between them. In DNA form, the CDR3 reads TGTGCCAGCAGTTTATCTTGGCCTTTACACACAGATACGCAGTATTTT. Translated: CASSLSWPLHTDTQYF.

This chain joins TRBV5-4 and TRBJ2-1, with D tentatively TRBD2 (7 bases). The CDR3 contains 16 residues. Germline loops: CDR1 SGHNT, CDR2 YYREEE (reference sequence). The V end lost 3 bases, the J end lost 4 bases, and 17 bases lay between the germline ends. The CDR3 protein is CASSSPRGGGYNEQFF. CDR3 sequence (DNA): TGTGCCAGCAGCTCGCCAAGGGGAGGGGGGTACAATGAGCAGTTCTTC.

This clone was recorded only once. The rearrangement joins TRBV5-6 to TRBJ2-5, with TRBD2 matching over 14 bases. Unmatched junction bases numbered 10, after V lost 4 bases and J lost 5 bases. The CDR3 runs to 17 residues. CDR1 and CDR2 (germline): SGHDT, YYEEEE. CDR3 sequence: CASSPGTSGGRGETQYF. The CDR3 DNA reads TGTGCCAGCAGCCCGGGGACTAGCGGGGGCCGGGGGGAGACCCAGTACTTC.

The V and J genes are TRBV7-2 and TRBJ2-1; no definite D call. The CDR3 totals 12 residues. Germline lookup yields CDR1 SGHTA and CDR2 FQGNSA. V was clipped by 8 bases and J by 8 bases, with 13 bases between them. The CDR3 region has the DNA TGTGCCAGCGGCGCGCTCATTGATGAGCAGTTCTTC. Translated, it gives CASGALIDEQFF.

The DNA for the CDR3 is TGTGCCACCAGCCACGGCCCTAGCGGGACTTCCAATGAGCAGTTCTTC. It yields the protein CATSHGPSGTSNEQFF. J is TRBJ2-1 and V is TRBV15; 9 bases map to TRBD2. This CDR3 contains 16 residues. Trimming at V came to 5 bases and at J to 6 bases, leaving 11 bases not matched to a gene. Germline CDR1 is LNHNV and CDR2 is YYDKDF (reference sequence).

This clone was seen a single time. This rearrangement joins TRBV7-9 to TRBJ1-1; maybe TRBD1 (5 bases). Trimming cost V 3 bases and J 10 bases, with 15 bases left between them. CDR1 SEHNR and CDR2 FQNEAQ come from the germline V gene (reference sequence). CDR3 size: 13 residues. CDR3 coding DNA: TGTGCCAGCAGCTTGGGAGGGGTCGGAGGAGCTTTCTTT. As protein: CASSLGGVGGAFF.

The CDR3 bases are TGTGCCAGCAGCTTAGTTCCGGGGATTGAAGCTTTCTTT. As protein: CASSLVPGIEAFF. This sequence joins TRBV7-2 and TRBJ1-1; D gene ambiguous. Germline V gives CDR1 SGHTA, CDR2 FQGNSA. The CDR3 spans 13 residues. Deletions cut 1 base from V and 7 bases from J, with 10 bases between.

The chain carries TRBV18 and TRBJ2-1, with 8 bases aligning to TRBD2. The CDR3 consists of 16 residues. V dropped 3 bases and J dropped 2; count of bases not matched to a gene: 6. Per the germline V gene, CDR1 is KGHSH and CDR2 is LQKENI. CDR3 sequence reads: CASSPVLAGPYNEQFF. CDR3 DNA: TGTGCCAGCTCACCTGTTCTAGCGGGCCCCTACAATGAGCAGTTCTTC.

This clone appeared a single time. The chain joins TRBV29-1 to TRBJ1-2; D gene uncertain. Germline V gene sequence: CDR1 SQVTM, CDR2 ANQGSEA. V was trimmed by 2 bases and J by 6 bases, leaving 4 bases between them. The CDR3 spans 10 residues. The CDR3 here is CSVEQDGYTF. As DNA, the CDR3 is TGCAGCGTTGAACAGGATGGCTACACCTTC.

The V call is TRBV4-1, the J call TRBJ1-4; a weak D match, TRBD1 (5 bases). V was trimmed by 1 base and J by 5 bases, leaving 5 bases between them. The CDR3 length is 13 residues. Germline-derived CDR1 and CDR2 are MGHRA and YSYEKL. The CDR3 sequence is CASSQGGNEKLFF. As DNA, the CDR3 is TGCGCCAGCAGCCAAGGGGGCAATGAAAAACTGTTTTTT.

This clone was seen a handful of times. The CDR3 DNA reads as TGTGCCAGCAGTGTCGAGTCAGGGGGGTCCTACAATGAGCAGTTCTTC. It is translated as CASSVESGGSYNEQFF. The chain employs TRBV6-4 and TRBJ2-1; tentative D call: TRBD1 (7 bases). This CDR3 has 16 amino acids. Trimming removed 4 bases at V and 1 base at J, with 14 bases between. Germline V gives CDR1 MRHNA, CDR2 SNTAGT.

The CDR3 sequence is CASSYSRETQYF. CDR3 DNA sequence: TGTGCCAGCAGTTATTCGAGGGAGACCCAGTACTTC. The chain combines TRBV6-9 with TRBJ2-5, with unresolved D. Germline-derived CDR1 and CDR2 are MNHGY and SVAAGI. The ends were cut back, 0 bases at V and 5 bases at J, with 4 bases in the middle. The length of the CDR3 is 12 residues.